This T cell receptor (beta chain) appears in the sequencing data of a study of T cell repertoires in cytomegalovirus infection. Overall study findings and caveats: HLA-C-restricted, CMV-specific TCR beta clonotypes were dominant ex vivo.

MiXCR, run by TCRdb on the reads, gives a single entry per CDR3 protein. The sample consists of approximately 150,000 distinct CDR3 sequences, about 6.5% of them appearing once. This clonotype was counted at least ten times. Its cognate antigen is unknown. The CDR3 has 16 residues. V gave up 3 bases and J gave up 0 bases, with 14 bases separating them. Germline CDR1 reads SGHDT; CDR2 reads YYEEEE. The sequenced sample consisted of PBMCs. The receptor was derived from a human donor in good health (CMV status not recorded). Some clones in this sample may be carry-over from other donors' samples. This chain connects TRBV5-6 to TRBJ2-3, with a possible D match to TRBD1 (5 bases). The CDR3 region has the DNA TGTGCCAGCAGCTACCCAGGGAACACTAGCACAGATACGCAGTATTTT. Translation gives CASSYPGNTSTDTQYF.